A single sample gave rise to the 12 T cell receptor beta chains below, sequenced in a study of CD8 T cells in Susac syndrome. An amount of RNA that ranged from about 0.45 to 1 ug was reverse transcribed with random hexamers. One entry per CDR3 protein results from TCRdb running MiXCR on the immunoSEQ multiplex PCR reads. The sample yields approximately 160,000 distinct CDR3 sequences, around 93% seen once. Sample: CD4+ T cells from PBMCs. The receptors were sampled from a human donor in good health.

The table lists this clonotype with a few counts. This chain connects TRBV2 to TRBJ2-7; D may be TRBD1 (6 bases). Trimming stripped 6 bases from V and 3 bases from J, with 12 bases between. The CDR3 consists of 13 residues. Germline CDR1 SNHLY, CDR2 FYNNEI. The CDR3, as DNA: TGTGCCAGCAGGAGGACAGTCAACTACGAGCAGTACTTC. Translation gives CASRRTVNYEQYF.

The chain joins TRBV2 to TRBJ2-7, with D maybe TRBD1 (6 bases). Germline lookup yields CDR1 SNHLY and CDR2 FYNNEI. V was clipped by 7 bases and J by 2 bases, with 9 bases between them. The CDR3 has 12 residues. The CDR3 region has the DNA TGTGCCAGCAAGGGACAAACCTACGAGCAGTACTTC. It encodes CASKGQTYEQYF.

The V call is TRBV6-1, the J call TRBJ1-6; the D is unclear. Germline V gives CDR1 MNHNS, CDR2 SASEGT. This CDR3 is built from 14 residues. Trimming removed 8 bases at V and 0 bases at J, with 8 bases between. CDR3 nucleotides: TGTGCCAGCGGTTTTGGCTCCTATAATTCACCCCTCCACTTT. This codes for CASGFGSYNSPLHF.

The V gene is TRBV18, the J gene TRBJ1-5, with D uncertain. Germline assignment: CDR1 KGHSH and CDR2 LQKENI. The CDR3 totals 15 residues. V lost 3 bases and J 0 bases, leaving 9 bases between the germline ends. In nucleotides, the CDR3 is TGTGCCAGCTCACCTGTGGGTCATAGCAATCAGCCCCAGCATTTT. Translated: CASSPVGHSNQPQHF.

The rearrangement links TRBV7-2 to TRBJ2-5; TRBD2 matches 13 bases. Trimming removed 5 bases from V and 4 bases from J; junction bases left unmatched: 4. CDR3 length: 15 residues. CDR1 and CDR2 from the germline V gene are SGHTA and FQGNSA. CDR3 nucleotide sequence: TGTGCCAGCAGCCGACTAGCGGGGGGAATAGAGACCCAGTACTTC. Translated, it gives CASSRLAGGIETQYF.

The chain is built from TRBV4-1 and TRBJ1-4; no reliable D call. Per germline, CDR1 MGHRA and CDR2 YSYEKL. The CDR3 is made up of 12 amino acids. Trimming removed 0 bases from V and 10 bases from J, with 6 bases in between. CDR3 nucleotides: TGCGCCAGCAGCCAAGATCTGGGAAAACTGTTTTTT. This sequence encodes CASSQDLGKLFF.

The DNA of the CDR3 is TGTGCCAGCAGCCCCTCGGGACAGGAATACAATGAGCAGTTCTTC. Protein: CASSPSGQEYNEQFF. J is TRBJ2-1 and V is TRBV3-1, with 8 bases identical to TRBD1. Germline CDR1 reads LGHDT; CDR2 reads YNNKEL (reference sequence). The trim removed 4 bases at V and 4 bases at J, leaving 6 bases unmatched. There are 15 residues in the CDR3.

This chain links TRBV25-1 with TRBJ1-2; D is uncertain. The CDR3 has 12 amino acids. Germline-derived CDR1 and CDR2 are MGHDK and SYGVNS. The V end was cut by 5 bases, the J end by 11 bases, with 15 bases between. CDR3 DNA sequence: TGTGCCAGCAGTCCCGGACCCGGGAGGTACACCTTC. Encoded protein: CASSPGPGRYTF.

This clonotype occurred once. The chain is built from TRBV5-1 and TRBJ1-2; D remains ambiguous. This CDR3 region has 15 residues. V dropped 1 base and J dropped 3 bases, with 13 bases sitting between them. CDR1 is SGHRS, CDR2 YFSETQ, per germline. The CDR3 here is CASSLMLGADYGYTF. DNA for the CDR3: TGCGCCAGCAGCTTGATGCTGGGCGCCGACTATGGCTACACCTTC.

This clonotype appeared a single time. The chain is built from TRBV3-1 and TRBJ2-5; TRBD1 agrees at 7 bases. CDR1 LGHDT and CDR2 YNNKEL come from the germline V gene (reference sequence). Trimming removed 3 bases from V and 6 bases from J; junction bases left unmatched: 7. This CDR3 region has 14 residues. The CDR3 protein is CASSHLDREKTQYF. DNA of the CDR3: TGTGCCAGCAGCCATCTTGACAGGGAGAAGACCCAGTACTTC.

J is TRBJ2-3 and V is TRBV12-3 or TRBV12-4; no clear D gene. V dropped 6 bases and J dropped 6 bases, with 10 bases sitting between them. The CDR3 spans 12 residues. The CDR3 here is CASSPAADTQYF. The CDR3 DNA sequence: TGTGCCAGCAGCCCCGCGGCGGATACGCAGTATTTT.

This chain joins TRBV5-4 and TRBJ1-2; TRBD1 agrees at 9 bases. V shed 6 bases and J 6 bases; nucleotides not matched to a gene: 12. CDR1 SGHNT and CDR2 YYREEE come from the germline V gene (reference sequence). This CDR3 is 15 amino acids long. The CDR3 DNA is TGTGCCAGCACCCTACAGGGGGCGCGGGTAGATGGCTACACCTTC. Translating it yields CASTLQGARVDGYTF.